The clone carrying this TCR beta chain was seen more than once but under ten times. What it binds is unknown. PCR amplification relied on 60 Vbeta primers (plus 13 Jbeta primers). The method was immunoSEQ multiplex PCR; TCRdb's version includes in-frame clones alone and lacks a portion of them. Of fewer than 150,000 clones listed, 70% to 80% were seen once; the top ten hold under 4.5%. The sample originates from a study of cytomegalovirus exposure and HLA in healthy donors. Overall study results and limits: In a later analysis, at a false discovery rate of 0.05, about 16,000 TCR beta sequences matched HLA alleles.

CDR3 length: 13 residues. V lost 6 bases and J lost 2, with 8 bases in between. Germline CDR1 and CDR2: MNHEY and SVGAGI. The sequence derives from a man aged 18 to 29 in good health and CMV-seronegative. The source material was PBMCs. The chain combines TRBV6-5 with TRBJ1-5; no clear D. DNA for the CDR3: TGTGCCAGCAGGCCCCGGGGCAATCAGCCCCAGCATTTT. It is translated as CASRPRGNQPQHF.